Each of the 32 T cell receptor beta chains below was sequenced from the same sample in a study of T-cell reconstitution after alpha-beta-depleted transplantation in children. Preparing the TCRbeta library involved the use of unique molecular identifiers. TCRdb redid the calling of the PCR reads with MiXCR, one entry per CDR3 protein. There are roughly 670,000 distinct CDR3 sequences in the sample; under 15% occur only once, and 0.65% to 0.9% lies in the top ten. The sequencing used PBMCs, collected before TCRalphabeta/CD19-depleted stem cell transplant. These receptors originate from a girl aged 2 to 9 with congenital amegakaryocytic thrombocytopenia, due to receive a stem cell transplant.

This clonotype has at least ten counts. This chain links TRBV20-1 with TRBJ2-3, with D possibly being TRBD1 or TRBD2 (5 bases each). Germline lookup yields CDR1 DFQATT and CDR2 SNEGSKA (reference sequence). This CDR3 comprises 15 residues. The ends were cut back, 6 bases at V and 2 bases at J, with 18 bases in the middle. The CDR3 nucleotides read TGCAGTGCCAGTACGAGGTCGGGGACCACAGATACGCAGTATTTT. Protein product: CSASTRSGTTDTQYF.

This clonotype was seen more than once but under ten times. As DNA, the CDR3 is TGTGCCAGCAGCCACCACAAAGGGACCCGTCAGGAAAAACTGTTTTTT. Its translation is CASSHHKGTRQEKLFF. The chain employs TRBV14 and TRBJ1-4; tentative D call: TRBD1 (5 bases). From germline, CDR1 is SGHDN and CDR2 FVKESK. There are 16 residues in the CDR3. Trimming took off 3 bases at V and 8 bases at J, with 19 bases between the two ends.

This clonotype turned up a few times. The V and J genes are TRBV9 and TRBJ2-6; 7 nucleotides match TRBD1. The CDR3 has 19 residues. CDR1 SGDLS and CDR2 YYNGEE come from the germline V gene. V dropped 3 bases and J dropped 0; count of bases not matched to a gene: 12. The DNA of the CDR3 is TGTGCCAGCAGCGCCACCTGGACAGGCCTGAGCTCTGGGGCCAACGTCCTGACTTTC. Translating gives CASSATWTGLSSGANVLTF.

This clonotype was seen ten or more times. The genes are TRBV12-3 or TRBV12-4 and TRBJ2-7, with a possible D match to TRBD1 (6 bases). V lost 3 bases and J lost 3, with 9 bases in between. The CDR3 covers 13 residues. The DNA of the CDR3 is TGTGCCAGCAGTTTGGACAGACGCTACGAGCAGTACTTC. Protein: CASSLDRRYEQYF.

This clonotype was seen more than once but under ten times. The gene calls are TRBV7-8 and TRBJ2-2; D is unresolved. There are 14 residues in the CDR3. Per germline, CDR1 SGHVS and CDR2 FQNEAQ. The ends were cut back, 1 base at V and 4 bases at J, with 7 bases in the middle. This CDR3 reads CASSLVYLTGELFF. CDR3 DNA sequence: TGTGCCAGCAGCTTAGTGTATCTCACCGGGGAGCTGTTTTTT.

The sample holds a few counts of this clonotype. The gene calls are TRBV5-1 and TRBJ2-7; D may be TRBD1 (6 bases). This CDR3 is built from 18 residues. V shed 3 bases and J shed 6 bases, with 28 bases lying between them. The germline CDR1 and CDR2 sequences are SGHRS and YFSETQ. DNA for the CDR3: TGCGCCAGCAGCTCCAGGACCGTCGGGACAATCCCGGTAGGCGAGCAGTACTTC. It encodes CASSSRTVGTIPVGEQYF. Full variable domain (remainder filled in from reference TRBV5-1 and TRBJ2-7): KAGVTQTPRYLIKTRGQQVTLSCSPISGHRSVSWYQQTPGQGLQFLFEYFSETQRNKGNFPGRFSGRQFSNSRSEMNVSTLELGDSALYLCASSSRTVGTIPVGEQYFGPGTRLTVT.

The table lists this clonotype with many counts. The rearrangement links TRBV20-1 to TRBJ2-1, with TRBD1 matching 10 bases. Germline V CDR1 and CDR2: DFQATT, SNEGSKA (reference sequence). The J segment lost 3 bases and the V segment lost 0 bases, leaving 8 bases of the junction unmatched. The CDR3 covers 17 residues. The chain's CDR3 is CSARDRRTGGIYNEQFF. DNA for the CDR3: TGCAGTGCTAGAGATAGGAGGACAGGGGGGATCTACAATGAGCAGTTCTTC.

This clonotype was detected once. At one end the junction does not follow the germline gene, possibly because of a read error. The V call is TRBV12-3 or TRBV12-4, the J call TRBJ2-3; a weak D match, TRBD1 (5 bases). The CDR3 totals 12 residues. The chain's CDR3 is CASSGSTDTPYF. The CDR3 coding sequence is TGTGCCAGCAGTGGTTCGACAGATACGCCGTATTTT.

In this sample, this clonotype turned up many times. CDR3 region: CASSLERAGEAYGYTF. The DNA for the CDR3 is TGCGCCAGCAGCTTGGAAAGGGCAGGTGAGGCCTATGGCTACACCTTC. V is TRBV5-1 and J is TRBJ1-2, with D unresolved. Trimming stripped 0 bases from V and 4 bases from J, with 16 bases between. Per the germline V gene, CDR1 is SGHRS and CDR2 is YFSETQ. This CDR3 region has 16 residues.

The V gene is TRBV27, the J gene TRBJ2-7; 7 bases are shared with TRBD2. Germline V gives CDR1 MNHEY, CDR2 SMNVEV (reference sequence). Trimming took 3 bases from V and 3 from J; bases not matched to a gene: 8. The CDR3 extends over 15 amino acids. The CDR3 protein is CASSLGGSPGYEQYF. The CDR3 DNA follows: TGTGCCAGCAGTTTGGGCGGGAGCCCTGGCTACGAGCAGTACTTC.

This clonotype was observed a handful of times. The rearrangement uses TRBV19 and TRBJ2-1; 11 positions agree with TRBD1. Unmatched junction bases numbered 4, after V lost 5 bases and J lost 7 bases. The CDR3 is 14 amino acids. Germline CDR1 is LNHDA and CDR2 is SQIVND (reference sequence). This chain's CDR3 is CASSGRDRGNEQFF. The CDR3 region has the DNA TGTGCCAGTAGTGGGCGGGACAGGGGGAATGAGCAGTTCTTC.

In this sample, this clonotype turned up many times. The chain couples TRBV19 to TRBJ1-5; D is uncertain. The CDR3 runs 12 residues. Germline V gives CDR1 LNHDA, CDR2 SQIVND (reference sequence). V was cut by 3 bases and J by 6 bases, with 6 bases left in between. In nucleotides, the CDR3 is TGTGCCAGTAGTATTCCGGGTCAGCCCCAGCATTTT. Translation gives CASSIPGQPQHF.

This clonotype showed up just once. Just one base apart from a much larger clone, this may be a read error. This chain uses TRBV12-3 or TRBV12-4 with TRBJ2-7; a weak D match, TRBD2 (5 bases). The CDR3 runs 15 residues. The CDR3 coding sequence is TGTGCCAGCAGTTTCACTGCGGGTGGCCACTACGAGCAGTCCTTC. Its protein is CASSFTAGGHYEQSF.

Only a few counts were recorded for this clonotype. CDR3 sequence reads: CASSPWQGEYGYTF. The DNA for the CDR3 is TGTGCCAGCAGCCCCTGGCAGGGGGAGTATGGCTACACCTTC. The chain carries TRBV5-4 and TRBJ1-2, with 7 bases matching TRBD1. This CDR3 is built from 14 residues. Germline V gene lookup returns CDR1 SGHNT and CDR2 YYREEE (reference sequence). Trimming at V came to 4 bases and at J to 5 bases, leaving 8 bases not matched to a gene.

This clonotype was observed many times. The J gene is TRBJ1-5, the V gene TRBV20-1; D is uncertain. Trimming removed 7 bases at V and 3 bases at J, with 10 bases between. Germline values: CDR1 DFQATT, CDR2 SNEGSKA (reference sequence). The CDR3 extends over 12 amino acids. The CDR3: CSGREINQPQHF. The CDR3 DNA reads TGCAGTGGTCGGGAGATCAATCAGCCCCAGCATTTT.

The sample holds many counts of this clonotype. This sequence joins TRBV20-1 and TRBJ1-1; TRBD1 agrees at 7 bases. In germline, CDR1 is DFQATT, CDR2 SNEGSKA (reference sequence). The CDR3 covers 12 residues. Trimming cost V 4 bases and J 6 bases; bases outside gene matches: 5. CDR3: CSATTGSAEAFF. The CDR3 DNA reads as TGCAGTGCTACGACAGGGAGCGCTGAAGCTTTCTTT.

This clonotype was detected only a few times. The chain couples TRBV7-2 to TRBJ2-1, with D tentatively TRBD2 (6 bases). CDR3 length: 16 residues. Germline CDR1 SGHTA, CDR2 FQGNSA. V was cut by 5 bases and J by 8 bases, with 22 bases left in between. In DNA, the CDR3 is TGTGCCAGCAGCCCGGAGGGCCTAAGATGGGGTTATGAGCAGTTCTTC. Encoded protein: CASSPEGLRWGYEQFF.

This clonotype was counted ten times or more. This rearrangement joins TRBV29-1 to TRBJ2-3; D might be TRBD2 (5 bases). Trimming shortened V by 3 bases and J by 5 bases, and 9 bases separated the two germline ends. The germline V gene encodes CDR1 SQVTM and CDR2 ANQGSEA. CDR3 length equals 12 residues. The CDR3 here is CSVDQGRDTQYF. CDR3 nucleotide sequence: TGCAGCGTTGACCAAGGGAGAGATACGCAGTATTTT.

The chain carries TRBV5-6 and TRBJ2-5; D possibly corresponds to TRBD2 (5 bases). The CDR3 runs to 15 residues. Looked up from germline, CDR1 is SGHDT and CDR2 is YYEEEE. Trimming pared 1 base from V and 5 bases from J, leaving 15 bases between. CDR3 in DNA: TGTGCCAGCAGCTTGTCGGCTAGCCGGACTGAGACCCAGTACTTC. This translates into CASSLSASRTETQYF.

CDR3 in DNA: TGTGCCAGCAGCGTATCAGGATCTTGGTATGGCTACACCTTC. This translates into CASSVSGSWYGYTF. V and J are TRBV7-9 and TRBJ1-2; D is uncertain. Per germline, CDR1 SEHNR and CDR2 FQNEAQ (reference sequence). V was pared by 5 bases and J by 5 bases, with 15 bases between. There are 14 residues in the CDR3.

On this clonotype: Its ends do not fully match the called genes, so a read error is possible. The V gene is TRBV7-9, the J gene TRBJ2-5; possible D gene TRBD2, 6 bases. This CDR3 spans 14 amino acids. CDR1 is SEHNR and CDR2 is FQNEAQ in the germline V gene (reference sequence). The CDR3 sequence is CASSPAGRHSFGAF. CDR3 sequence (DNA): TGTGCCAGCAGCCCCGCGGGACGGCACTCCTTCGGAGCTTTC.

This chain connects TRBV3-1 to TRBJ2-1, with TRBD1 matching 7 bases. Germline trimming cut 0 bases from V and 13 bases from J; bases unmatched to any gene: 9. The CDR3 runs 14 residues. Looked up from germline, CDR1 is LGHDT and CDR2 is YNNKEL (reference sequence). The CDR3 sequence is CASSQETGRRGQFF. Here the CDR3 DNA reads TGTGCCAGCAGCCAAGAGACAGGGAGAAGGGGTCAGTTCTTC.

This clonotype came up a few times. This chain uses TRBV12-5 with TRBJ2-7, with D unresolved. The CDR3 extends over 15 amino acids. V was cut by 6 bases and J by 6 bases, with 21 bases left in between. CDR1 is LGHNT, CDR2 FRNRAP, per germline. Here the CDR3 reads CASGYLVSPIAEQYF. The CDR3 DNA is TGTGCTAGTGGGTACCTAGTATCCCCGATCGCCGAGCAGTACTTC.

This clonotype showed up just a few times. This rearrangement joins TRBV2 to TRBJ2-2; perhaps TRBD2 as D (6 bases). The CDR3 extends over 14 amino acids. The germline V gene encodes CDR1 SNHLY and CDR2 FYNNEI. V dropped 9 bases and J dropped 5 bases, with 16 bases sitting between them. CDR3 nucleotides: TGTGCCAGTCATCGAGGGAGGTGGACCGGGGAGCTGTTTTTT. This translates into CASHRGRWTGELFF.

There are a few counts of this clonotype. This chain uses TRBV20-1 with TRBJ2-5; 8 nucleotides agree with TRBD2. Germline V CDR1 and CDR2: DFQATT, SNEGSKA (reference sequence). The V gene end was trimmed by 6 bases and the J gene end by 4 bases; junction bases not matched to a gene: 7. The length of the CDR3 is 13 residues. This chain's CDR3 is CSAQRESGETQYF. In DNA, the CDR3 is TGCAGTGCCCAGCGGGAGAGCGGAGAGACCCAGTACTTC.

This clonotype was seen at least ten times. V is TRBV6-5 and J is TRBJ1-1; D remains ambiguous. The V gene's germline CDR1 is MNHEY and CDR2 SVGAGI. Trimming left V 11 bases short and J 0 bases short, with 10 bases between. This CDR3 has 12 residues. CDR3 bases: TGTGCCTCGTTGGCCATGAACACTGAAGCTTTCTTT. It is translated as CASLAMNTEAFF.

This chain uses TRBV5-1 with TRBJ1-2; D uncertain. CDR3 length: 14 residues. Trimming cost V 7 bases and J 0 bases, with 13 bases left between them. Germline CDR1 is SGHRS and CDR2 is YFSETQ. Here the CDR3 DNA reads TGCGCCAGCGCCATGTCACCGACTAACTATGGCTACACCTTC. It yields the protein CASAMSPTNYGYTF.

The CDR3 reads CASSSSGQGETNYGYTF. The CDR3 bases are TGTGCCAGCAGCTCGTCCGGACAGGGCGAAACTAACTATGGCTACACCTTC. The gene calls are TRBV7-6 and TRBJ1-2, with 8 bases aligning to TRBD1. CDR1 and CDR2 from the germline V gene are SGHVS and FNYEAQ. J lost 0 bases, V lost 4 bases, and 10 bases had no gene match. The CDR3 consists of 17 residues.

The genes are TRBV12-3 or TRBV12-4 and TRBJ2-7, with unresolved D. The CDR3 has 11 residues. The V gene lost 5 bases and the J gene lost 6 bases, with 8 bases spanning the gap. CDR3: CASSAWSEQYF. The CDR3 DNA reads TGTGCCAGCAGTGCGTGGAGCGAGCAGTACTTC.

The CDR3 DNA sequence: TGTGCCAGCGAGAAACCGGCCTTAGGGACCCAGTACTTC. This sequence encodes CASEKPALGTQYF. The rearrangement joins TRBV28 to TRBJ2-5; no definite D call. Germline-derived CDR1 and CDR2 are MDHEN and SYDVKM. V was shortened by 8 bases and J by 7 bases, with 17 bases between the two germline ends. This CDR3 is 13 amino acids long.

This clonotype was recorded many times. This sequence joins TRBV20-1 and TRBJ2-2, with D perhaps matching TRBD2 (6 bases). Germline CDR1 is DFQATT and CDR2 is SNEGSKA (reference sequence). The V end was cut by 2 bases, the J end by 0 bases, with 16 bases between. There are 17 residues in the CDR3. In DNA form, the CDR3 reads TGCAGTGCTAGACCTTTGGCGGGAACCTCGAACACCGGGGAGCTGTTTTTT. Residues: CSARPLAGTSNTGELFF.

This clonotype was detected many times. The chain links TRBV21-1 to TRBJ2-7; the table calls TRBD1, which could not be checked here. TRBV21-1 is listed as a pseudogene. The CDR3 has 16 amino acids. The CDR3 DNA is TGTGCCAGCAGAAAAGTATGGTCCTCAGGGGGCGACGAGCAGTACTTC. Translating gives CASRKVWSSGGDEQYF.